The source of this T cell receptor beta chain is a study of beta chain features in type 1 diabetes. Purities in excess of 95% were seen in all sorted populations. The CDR3 is made up of 13 amino acids. CDR1 is LNHNV, CDR2 YYDKDF, per germline (reference sequence). V lost 3 bases to trimming and J lost 8 bases, with 13 bases between them. This clone came up a few times. Every isolated RNA sample was fully reverse transcribed, so sequencing captured expressed TCRB transcripts. TCRdb keeps only in-frame clones here, not all; method: immunoSEQ multiplex PCR. The sample lists 350,000 to 450,000 clones; over 12% were seen once.

The receptor's source is a young woman in good health. The chain links TRBV15 to TRBJ1-2, with D unresolved. Material for sequencing was naive CD4+ T cells from blood. In DNA form, the CDR3 reads TGTGCCACCAGCAGTGCGGGGTATGGAGGCTACACCTTC. Amino acids: CATSSAGYGGYTF.